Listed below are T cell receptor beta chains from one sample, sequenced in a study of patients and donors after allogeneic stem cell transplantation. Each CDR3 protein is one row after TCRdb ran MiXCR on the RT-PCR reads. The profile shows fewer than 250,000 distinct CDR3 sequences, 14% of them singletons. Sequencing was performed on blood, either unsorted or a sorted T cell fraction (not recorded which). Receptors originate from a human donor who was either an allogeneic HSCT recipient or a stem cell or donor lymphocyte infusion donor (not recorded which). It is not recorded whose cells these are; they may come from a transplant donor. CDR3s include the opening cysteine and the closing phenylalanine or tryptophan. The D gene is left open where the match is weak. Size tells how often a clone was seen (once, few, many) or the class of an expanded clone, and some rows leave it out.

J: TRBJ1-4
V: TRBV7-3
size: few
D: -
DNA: TGTGCCAGCAGCCCGGGACACCTAGAAAAACTGTTTTTT
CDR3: CASSPGHLEKLFF

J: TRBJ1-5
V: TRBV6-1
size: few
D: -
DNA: TGTGCCAGCAGTGTCCAGGGGTATAGCAATCAGCCCCAGCATTTT
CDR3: CASSVQGYSNQPQHF

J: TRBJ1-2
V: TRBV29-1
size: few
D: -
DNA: TGCAGCGGGGGGACCGGGACACAGACCGGCACCTTC
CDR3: CSGGTGTQTGTF

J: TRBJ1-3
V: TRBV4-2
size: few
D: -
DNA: TGTGCCAGCAGCCAAGACGGGGGTGGAAACACCATATATTTT
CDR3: CASSQDGGGNTIYF

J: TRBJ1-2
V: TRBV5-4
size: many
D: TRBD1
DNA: TGTGCCAGCAGCTTGGAGAACAGGGGACATGGCTACACCTTC
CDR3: CASSLENRGHGYTF

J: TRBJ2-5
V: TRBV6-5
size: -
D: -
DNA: TGTGCCAGCAGCCTCGGTTTCGAGACCCAGTACTTC
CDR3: CASSLGFETQYF

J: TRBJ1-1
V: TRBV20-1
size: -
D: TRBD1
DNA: TGCAGTGCTAGAGATACAGGGACAGGGGCGAGGTGGGCCATGAACACTGAAGCTTTCTTT
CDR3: CSARDTGTGARWAMNTEAFF

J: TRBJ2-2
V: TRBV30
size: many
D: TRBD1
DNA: TGTGCCTCCCAGGACAGGGCCGGGGAGCTGTTTTTT
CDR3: CASQDRAGELFF

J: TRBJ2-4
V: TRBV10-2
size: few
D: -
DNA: TGCGCCAGCAGTGAGTCAGGGCAGGTGGGATTTCAGTACTTC
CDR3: CASSESGQVGFQYF

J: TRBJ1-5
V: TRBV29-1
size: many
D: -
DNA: TGCAGCGTTGGACAAGGGGCCAATCAGCCCCAGCATTTT
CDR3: CSVGQGANQPQHF

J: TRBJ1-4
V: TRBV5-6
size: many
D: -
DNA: TGTGCCAGCAGCTTCGAGATGGGGGGCCTTAATGAAAAACTGTTTTTT
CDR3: CASSFEMGGLNEKLFF

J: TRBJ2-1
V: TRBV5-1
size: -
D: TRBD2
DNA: TGCGCCAGCAGCCTAAAGCCTAGCGGGAGGAACAATGAGCAGTTCTTC
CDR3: CASSLKPSGRNNEQFF

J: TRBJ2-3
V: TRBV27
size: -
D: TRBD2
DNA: TGTGCCAGCAGTCGACCTCCTAGGGCGGGGGCAGATACGCAGTATTTT
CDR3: CASSRPPRAGADTQYF

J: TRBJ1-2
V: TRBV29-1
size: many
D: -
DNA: TGCAGCCTCGGCCAGGACTATGGCTACACCTTC
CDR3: CSLGQDYGYTF

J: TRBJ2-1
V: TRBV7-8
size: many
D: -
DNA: TGTGCCAGCAGCAGACTGGGACAAAATGAGCAGTTCTTC
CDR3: CASSRLGQNEQFF

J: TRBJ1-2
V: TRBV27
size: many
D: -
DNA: TGTGCCAGCAGTTTATCAGGGGTCGGCTATGGCTACACCTTC
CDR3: CASSLSGVGYGYTF

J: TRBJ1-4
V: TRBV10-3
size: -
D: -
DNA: TGTGCCACCAGGGATCGTCGAACTAATGAAAAACTGTTTTTT
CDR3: CATRDRRTNEKLFF

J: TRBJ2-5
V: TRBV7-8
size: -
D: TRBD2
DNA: TGTGCCAGCAGCCACATCGGGGTAGCGGGGGGCCAAGAGACCCAGTACTTC
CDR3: CASSHIGVAGGQETQYF

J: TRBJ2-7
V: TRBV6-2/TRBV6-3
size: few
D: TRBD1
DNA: TGTGCCAGCAGTTACTCGGACAGGTCTGCCCCCTACGAGCAGTACTTC
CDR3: CASSYSDRSAPYEQYF

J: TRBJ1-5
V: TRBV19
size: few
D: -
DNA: TGTGCCAGTAGCCCCTATGGCAGGATAGGCAATCAGCCCCAGCATTTT
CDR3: CASSPYGRIGNQPQHF

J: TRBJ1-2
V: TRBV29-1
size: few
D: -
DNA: TGCAGCGTCATTGGAGGCGGGCGGTCCTATGGCTACACCTTC
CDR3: CSVIGGGRSYGYTF

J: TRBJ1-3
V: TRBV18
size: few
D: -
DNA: TGTGCCAGCTCACCACGAGATAAAACAAGGGGAAACACCATATATTTT
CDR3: CASSPRDKTRGNTIYF

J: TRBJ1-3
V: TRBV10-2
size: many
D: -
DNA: TGCGCCAGCAGTGAGGGACACCCGAGCTCTGGAAACACCATATATTTT
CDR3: CASSEGHPSSGNTIYF

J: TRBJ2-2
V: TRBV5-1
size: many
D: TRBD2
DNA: TGCGCCAGCAGCCCGAGCGGGAGGGCGGCCACCGGGGAGCTGTTTTTT
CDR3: CASSPSGRAATGELFF

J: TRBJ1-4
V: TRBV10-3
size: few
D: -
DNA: TGTGCCATCAGTGAGGCTGGCGCAACTAATGAAAAACTGTTTTTT
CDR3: CAISEAGATNEKLFF

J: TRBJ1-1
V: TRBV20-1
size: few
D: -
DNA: TGCAGTGGCGATGACGGGGGCACTGAAGCTTTCTTT
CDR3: CSGDDGGTEAFF

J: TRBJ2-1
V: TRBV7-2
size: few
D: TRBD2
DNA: TGTGCCAGCAGCTTTCGGACTAGCGGCTACAATGAGCAGTTCTTC
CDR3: CASSFRTSGYNEQFF

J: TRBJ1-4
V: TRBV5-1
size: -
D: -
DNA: TGCGCCAGCGGGAGGAATGGGGCAAATGAAAAACTGTTTTTT
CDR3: CASGRNGANEKLFF

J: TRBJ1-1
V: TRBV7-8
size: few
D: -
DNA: TGTGCCAGCAGCCTAGAACAGGGTAGAAACACTGAAGCTTTCTTT
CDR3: CASSLEQGRNTEAFF

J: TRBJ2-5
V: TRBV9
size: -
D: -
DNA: TGTGCCAGCAGCGTGGAAGGTTTAGAGACCCAGTACTTC
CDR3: CASSVEGLETQYF

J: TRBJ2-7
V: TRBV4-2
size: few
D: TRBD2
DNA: TGTGCCAGCAGTGATCTAGCGGGACGAAACGAGCAGTACTTC
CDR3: CASSDLAGRNEQYF

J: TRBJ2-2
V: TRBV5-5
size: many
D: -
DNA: TGTGCCAGCAGCTTGAAGGGGCCGGACGGGGAGCTGTTTTTT
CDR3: CASSLKGPDGELFF

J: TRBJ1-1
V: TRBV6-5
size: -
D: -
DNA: TGTGCCAGCAGGTACAAGAACACTGAAGCTTTCTTT
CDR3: CASRYKNTEAFF

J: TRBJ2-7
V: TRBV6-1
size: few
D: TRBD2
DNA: TGTGCCAGCAGTAGAAAGCGGGAGTATGACGAGCAGTACTTC
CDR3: CASSRKREYDEQYF

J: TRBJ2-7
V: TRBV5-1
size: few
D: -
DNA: TGCGCCAGCAGCTTGTTCTCTCGGACGAACGAGCAGTACTTC
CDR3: CASSLFSRTNEQYF

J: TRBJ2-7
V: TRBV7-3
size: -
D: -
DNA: TGTGCCAGCATCCGGTCGGGGGCCACGTACGAGCAGTACTTC
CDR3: CASIRSGATYEQYF

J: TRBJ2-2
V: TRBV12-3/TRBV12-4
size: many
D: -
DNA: TGTGCCAGCAGATACGAACAGGGATGGAACACCGGGGAGCTGTTTTTT
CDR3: CASRYEQGWNTGELFF

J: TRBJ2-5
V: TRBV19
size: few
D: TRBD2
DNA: TGTGCCAGTAGTCTAGCGGGACAGAAAAAAGAGACCCAGTACTTC
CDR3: CASSLAGQKKETQYF

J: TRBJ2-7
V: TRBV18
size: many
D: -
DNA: TGTGCCAGCTCAGCCGGACAAAAACACGAGCAGTACTTC
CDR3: CASSAGQKHEQYF

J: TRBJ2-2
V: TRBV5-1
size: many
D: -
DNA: TGCGCCAGCAGCTTGTGGGGCGACACCGGGGAGCTGTTTTTT
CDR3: CASSLWGDTGELFF

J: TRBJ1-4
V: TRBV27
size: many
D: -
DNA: TGTGCCAGCAGCCGGACCTACTCTAATGAAAAACTGTTTTTT
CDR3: CASSRTYSNEKLFF

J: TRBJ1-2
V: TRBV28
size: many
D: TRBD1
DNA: TGTGCCAGCAGTTTCGCCGGTCGGGGAGGGGGCGGCTATGGCTACACCTTC
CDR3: CASSFAGRGGGGYGYTF

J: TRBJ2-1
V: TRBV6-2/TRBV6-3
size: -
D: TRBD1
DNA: TGTGCCAGCAGTTACTCGATAATCGGGACAGGGGTCAACAATGAGCAGTTCTTC
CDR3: CASSYSIIGTGVNNEQFF

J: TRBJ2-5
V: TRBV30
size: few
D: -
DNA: TGTGCCTGGGCCGCAGGGTGGGGAGAGACCCAGTACTTC
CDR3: CAWAAGWGETQYF

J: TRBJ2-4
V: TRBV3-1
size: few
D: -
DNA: TGTGCCAGCAGCCAAGATGAGGAACCCGAAAACATTCAGTACTTC
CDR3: CASSQDEEPENIQYF

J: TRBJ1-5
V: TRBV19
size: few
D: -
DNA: TGTGCCAGTAGACTGGATGGGGGGGTCCACAATCAGCCCCAGCATTTT
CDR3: CASRLDGGVHNQPQHF

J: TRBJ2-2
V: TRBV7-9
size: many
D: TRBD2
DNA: TGTGCCAGCAGCTTGACTAGCGGAAACACCGGGGAGCTGTTTTTT
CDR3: CASSLTSGNTGELFF

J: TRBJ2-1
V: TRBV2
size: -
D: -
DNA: TGTGCCAGCAGTGTCGCCAGGGGATCCTACAATGAGCAGTTCTTC
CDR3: CASSVARGSYNEQFF

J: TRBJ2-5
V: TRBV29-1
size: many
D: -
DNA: TGCAGCGCTAAACAGGGTCAAGAGACCCAGTACTTC
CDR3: CSAKQGQETQYF

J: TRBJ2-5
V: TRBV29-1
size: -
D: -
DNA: TGCAGCGCGCGCACCCCGACCGGATGGTACTTC
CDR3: CSARTPTGWYF

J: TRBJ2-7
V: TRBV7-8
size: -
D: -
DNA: TGTGCCAGCAGCTTAAATTATGGGAACGAGCAGTACTTC
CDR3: CASSLNYGNEQYF

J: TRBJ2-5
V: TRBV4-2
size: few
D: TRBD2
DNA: TGTGCCAGCAGCCAAGACGGCGGGGGGGCGAGGCAAGAGACCCAGTACTTC
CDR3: CASSQDGGGARQETQYF

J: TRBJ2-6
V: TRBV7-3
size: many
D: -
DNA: TGTGCCAGCAGGCCAGGTGGGGCCCCGGGGGCCAACGTCCTGACTTTC
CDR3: CASRPGGAPGANVLTF

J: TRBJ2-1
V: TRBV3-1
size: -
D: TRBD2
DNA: TGTGCCAGCAGCCGGGCACTGGGAGGGCTATACAATGAGCAGTTCTTC
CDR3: CASSRALGGLYNEQFF

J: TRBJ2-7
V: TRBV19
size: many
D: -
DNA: TGTGCCAGTAGTCCTGGAGGGGCCAACGAGCAGTACTTC
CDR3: CASSPGGANEQYF